This entry describes one TCR beta chain. These data come from a study of blood T cell repertoires in COVID-19. The V and J ends lost 1 base and 2 bases respectively, with 11 bases between them. This CDR3 comprises 15 residues. CDR1 and CDR2 (germline): KGHSH, LQKENI. Clones were read by immunoSEQ multiplex PCR, and TCRdb kept only the in-frame ones, dropping some. The data hold under 200,000 clones, with roughly 90% observed a single time. This TCR was recovered from an older woman with COVID-19, enrolled during active disease. The sequenced material came from peripheral blood. The rearrangement joins TRBV18 to TRBJ1-2; TRBD1 is a possible D gene (6 bases). CDR3 coding DNA: TGTGCCAGCTCACCACTGGACAGAACAAACTATGGCTACACCTTC. It is translated as CASSPLDRTNYGYTF. Drawing the rest from reference TRBV18 and TRBJ1-2, the complete variable domain is NAGVMQNPRHLVRRRGQEARLRCSPMKGHSHVYWYRQLPEEGLKFMVYLQKENIIDESGMPKERFSAEFPKEGPSILRIQQVVRGDSAAYFCASSPLDRTNYGYTFGSGTRLTVV.